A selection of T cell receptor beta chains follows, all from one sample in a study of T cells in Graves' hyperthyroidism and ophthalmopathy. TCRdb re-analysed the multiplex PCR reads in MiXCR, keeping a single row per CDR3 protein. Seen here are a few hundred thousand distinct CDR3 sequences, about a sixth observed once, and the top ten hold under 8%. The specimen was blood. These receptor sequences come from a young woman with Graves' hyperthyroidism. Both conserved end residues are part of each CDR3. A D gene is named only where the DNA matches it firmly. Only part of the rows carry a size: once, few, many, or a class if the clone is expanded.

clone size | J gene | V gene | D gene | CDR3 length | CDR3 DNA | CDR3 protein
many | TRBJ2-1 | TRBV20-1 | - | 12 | TGCAGTGCTCCAAGGGGTTACAATGAGCAGTTCTTC | CSAPRGYNEQFF
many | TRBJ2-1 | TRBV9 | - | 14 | TGTGCCAGCAGTCCCTCTGTCTCCTACAATGAGCAGTTCTTC | CASSPSVSYNEQFF
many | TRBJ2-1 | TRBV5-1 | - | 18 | TGCGCCAGCAGCGGAGACTCTAGGGCCGCGAGCTCCTACAATGAGCAGTTCTTC | CASSGDSRAASSYNEQFF
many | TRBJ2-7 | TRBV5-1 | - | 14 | TGCGCCAGCAGCTTGGACAGGGCCTCCTACGAGCAGTACTTC | CASSLDRASYEQYF
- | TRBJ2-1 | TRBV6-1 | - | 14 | TGTGCCAGCACCAAAATCGGGGAATACAATGAGCAGTTCTTC | CASTKIGEYNEQFF
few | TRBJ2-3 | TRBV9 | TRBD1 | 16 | TGTGCCAGCAGCGTAGCAGGGGGCAGCAGGACAGATACGCAGTATTTT | CASSVAGGSRTDTQYF
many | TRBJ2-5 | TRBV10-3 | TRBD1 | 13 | TGTGCCACAACCGGGACAGGGGGCCAGACCCAGTACTTC | CATTGTGGQTQYF
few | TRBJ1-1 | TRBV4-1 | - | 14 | TGCGCCAGCAGCCTGGGGGGCGAAGCCCCCCCACCTTTCTTT | CASSLGGEAPPPFF
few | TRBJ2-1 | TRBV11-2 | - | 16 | TGTGCCAGCACCCCATCGACTTCCCTTCGAGTCCATGAGCAGTTCTTC | CASTPSTSLRVHEQFF
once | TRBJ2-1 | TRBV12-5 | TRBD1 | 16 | TGTGCTAGTGGTTTGGCCACCACGGGACAGGGGGCTTTCGAGTTCTTC | CASGLATTGQGAFEFF
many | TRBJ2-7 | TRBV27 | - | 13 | TGTGCCAGCAGTGAAACAGGGAGTCACGAGCAGTACTTC | CASSETGSHEQYF
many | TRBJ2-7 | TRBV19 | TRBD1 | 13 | TGTGCCAGCAGTACGGGACAGTCCTACGAGCAGTACTTC | CASSTGQSYEQYF
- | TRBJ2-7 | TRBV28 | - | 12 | TGCGCCAGCAGTTCCGTTGAGTACGAGCAGTACTTC | CASSSVEYEQYF
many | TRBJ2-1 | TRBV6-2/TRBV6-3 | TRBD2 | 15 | TGTGCCAGCAGTACCAGGACTAGCGAGGACAATGAGCAGTTCTTC | CASSTRTSEDNEQFF
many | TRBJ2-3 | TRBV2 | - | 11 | TGTGCCAGCAGTGAAGTAGCTACGCAGTATTTT | CASSEVATQYF
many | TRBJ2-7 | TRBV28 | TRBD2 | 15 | TGTGCCAGCAGCCTAGGACTAGCGGGAGGCGGCGAGCAGTACTTC | CASSLGLAGGGEQYF
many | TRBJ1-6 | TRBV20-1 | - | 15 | TGCAGTGCTAGTGGCAGGTCGAGCCAAAATTCACCCCTCCACTTT | CSASGRSSQNSPLHF